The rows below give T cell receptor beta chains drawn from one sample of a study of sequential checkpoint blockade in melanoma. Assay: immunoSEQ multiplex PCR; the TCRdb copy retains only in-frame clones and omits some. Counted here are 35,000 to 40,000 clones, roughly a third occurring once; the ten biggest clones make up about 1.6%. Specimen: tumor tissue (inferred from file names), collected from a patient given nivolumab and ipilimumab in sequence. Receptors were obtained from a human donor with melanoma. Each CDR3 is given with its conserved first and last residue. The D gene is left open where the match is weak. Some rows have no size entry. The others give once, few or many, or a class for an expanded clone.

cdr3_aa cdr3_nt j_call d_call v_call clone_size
CASSVGEGSTDTQYF TGCGCCAGCAGCGTCGGAGAGGGAAGCACAGATACGCAGTATTTT TRBJ2-3 NA TRBV5-1 NA
CASRGPGNTGELFF TGTGCCAGCCGGGGACCGGGTAACACCGGGGAGCTGTTTTTT TRBJ2-2 NA TRBV9 few
CASSIDRGARQPQHF TGTGCCAGTAGTATAGATCGGGGGGCACGGCAGCCCCAGCATTTT TRBJ1-5 NA TRBV19 NA
CASSLWAGGTLGEQYF TGTGCCAGCAGCTTGTGGGCGGGGGGTACCCTCGGCGAGCAGTACTTC TRBJ2-7 TRBD2 TRBV7-7 few
CASLHWGGNTEAFF TGTGCCAGCCTACACTGGGGAGGGAACACTGAAGCTTTCTTT TRBJ1-1 NA TRBV6-8 few
CASSFLRGAVETQYF TGTGCCAGCAGTTTTCTGCGGGGGGCGGTCGAGACCCAGTACTTC TRBJ2-5 TRBD2 TRBV11-3 NA
CASSQPGPTGNTIYF TGTGCCAGCAGCCAGCCAGGACCGACTGGAAACACCATATATTTT TRBJ1-3 NA TRBV11-3 NA
CASSQGRSQGSYGYTF TGCGCCAGCAGCCAAGGGCGGTCCCAGGGCAGCTATGGCTACACCTTC TRBJ1-2 NA TRBV4-1 NA
CASSLYQARAGANVLTF TGTGCCAGCAGCTTGTATCAGGCTCGCGCTGGGGCCAACGTCCTGACTTTC TRBJ2-6 NA TRBV7-7 NA
CASSLLWGREDTEAFF TGTGCCAGCAGCCTTCTATGGGGCCGGGAGGACACTGAAGCTTTCTTT TRBJ1-1 NA TRBV28 once
CASSFLVAGAAADTQYF TGCGCCAGCAGCTTCCTAGTAGCGGGAGCGGCGGCAGATACGCAGTATTTT TRBJ2-3 TRBD2 TRBV5-1 NA
CASSLQPGTAEAFF TGTGCCAGTAGCCTTCAACCCGGGACCGCTGAAGCTTTCTTT TRBJ1-1 NA TRBV19 few
CASSLTGANSPLHF TGTGCCAGCAGCTTGACAGGAGCTAATTCACCCCTCCACTTT TRBJ1-6 NA TRBV11-3 many
CASSYPHTGGAFF TGTGCCAGCAGTTACCCACACACCGGGGGAGCTTTCTTT TRBJ1-1 NA TRBV6-8 NA
CASSEGDRGWYEQYF TGTGCCAGCAGTGAAGGGGACAGGGGGTGGTACGAGCAGTACTTC TRBJ2-7 TRBD1 TRBV25-1 NA
CASSLYDTGTGELFF TGTGCCAGCTCACTATACGACACGGGTACCGGGGAGCTGTTTTTT TRBJ2-2 NA TRBV18 few
CASSNGISGNTIYF TGTGCCAGCAGTAACGGAATCTCTGGAAACACCATATATTTT TRBJ1-3 NA TRBV25-1 few
CASSPQGDTIYF TGTGCCAGCAGTCCCCAAGGGGACACCATATATTTT TRBJ1-3 NA TRBV28 few
CASSGITDTQYF TGTGCCAGCAGTGGGATCACAGATACGCAGTATTTT TRBJ2-3 NA TRBV25-1 few
CASSQAGTDNNEQFF TGCGCCAGCAGCCAAGCCGGGACTGATAACAATGAGCAGTTCTTC TRBJ2-1 NA TRBV4-1 NA
CASSPGFNQPQHF TGTGCCAGCTCACCGGGGTTTAATCAGCCCCAGCATTTT TRBJ1-5 NA TRBV18 NA
CASRPGTSRSDTQYF TGTGCCAGCAGGCCCGGGACTAGCAGGTCAGATACGCAGTATTTT TRBJ2-3 TRBD2 TRBV28 few
CASSITSSGNTIYF TGTGCCAGCAGTATAACGAGCTCTGGAAACACCATATATTTT TRBJ1-3 NA TRBV6-8 few
CAISGGHDEQYF TGTGCCATCAGTGGCGGACACGACGAGCAGTACTTC TRBJ2-7 NA TRBV6-8 few
CASTLGGGAYNEQFF TGTGCCAGCACCCTGGGGGGAGGAGCTTACAATGAGCAGTTCTTC TRBJ2-1 NA TRBV9 few
CASSQLGLAGFNEQFF TGTGCCAGCAGCCAATTGGGACTAGCGGGATTCAATGAGCAGTTCTTC TRBJ2-1 TRBD2 TRBV11-3 few
CAIRARAAYEQYF TGTGCCATCAGAGCCCGGGCTGCCTACGAGCAGTACTTC TRBJ2-7 NA TRBV6-8 NA
CASSASSTDTQYF TGTGCCAGCAGTGCGTCTAGCACAGATACGCAGTATTTT TRBJ2-3 NA TRBV6-8 NA
CASSGGNTDTQYF TGCGCCAGCAGCGGGGGGAATACAGATACGCAGTATTTT TRBJ2-3 TRBD2 TRBV23-1 NA
CASGSPGYAEQFF TGTGCTAGTGGCAGCCCAGGGTATGCTGAGCAGTTCTTC TRBJ2-1 NA TRBV12-5 NA
CASLAGTSTDTQYF TGTGCCAGCTTAGCGGGGACTAGCACAGATACGCAGTATTTT TRBJ2-3 TRBD2 TRBV28 NA
CASSFLAGGHWTGELFF TGTGCCAGCAGCTTTCTAGCGGGAGGGCATTGGACCGGGGAGCTGTTTTTT TRBJ2-2 TRBD2 TRBV11-3 NA
CASRDREENTEAFF TGTGCCAGCAGGGACAGGGAAGAGAACACTGAAGCTTTCTTT TRBJ1-1 TRBD1 TRBV6-8 NA
CASSEGDRSNIQYF TGTGCCAGCAGCGAGGGAGACAGGAGCAACATTCAGTACTTC TRBJ2-4 NA TRBV9 NA
CASGWTNRADTQYF TGTGCCAGCGGATGGACTAACCGTGCAGATACGCAGTATTTT TRBJ2-3 NA TRBV9 few
CASSLSQGFTETQYF TGTGCCAGCAGTTTATCGCAGGGATTCACAGAGACCCAGTACTTC TRBJ2-5 NA TRBV6-8 few
CATSRETGGYGYTF TGTGCCACCAGCAGAGAGACAGGGGGCTACGGCTACACCTTC TRBJ1-2 TRBD1 TRBV15 NA
CASSQATDPRQPQHF TGTGCCAGCTCCCAGGCTACGGATCCTAGGCAGCCCCAGCATTTT TRBJ1-5 NA TRBV18 NA
CASSSRTFGYEQYF TGTGCCAGCAGTTCTAGGACCTTTGGCTACGAGCAGTACTTC TRBJ2-7 NA TRBV6-8 NA
CASSPHPGNQPQHF TGTGCCAGCTCACCGCATCCGGGCAATCAGCCCCAGCATTTT TRBJ1-5 NA TRBV18 NA
CASRDTFNYGYTF TGTGCCAGCAGGGACACTTTTAACTATGGCTACACCTTC TRBJ1-2 NA TRBV6-8 many
CASSARGSLTQETQYF TGTGCCAGCAGTGCACGGGGGTCCCTTACCCAAGAGACCCAGTACTTC TRBJ2-5 NA TRBV9 few
CASTKRGEGYEQYF TGTGCCAGCACCAAAAGAGGTGAGGGCTACGAGCAGTACTTC TRBJ2-7 NA TRBV6-8 NA
CASSPWGDRVSEQYF TGTGCCAGCAGCCCGTGGGGGGACCGAGTTTCGGAGCAGTACTTC TRBJ2-7 NA TRBV11-3 many
CASSLGQGILSYEQYF TGCGCCAGCAGCCTTGGACAGGGGATACTATCCTACGAGCAGTACTTC TRBJ2-7 TRBD1 TRBV5-1 NA